This TCR beta chain was captured by sequencing in a study of blood T cell repertoires in COVID-19 (dated by TCRdb to the early 2020s). In the study overall: Collaborator samples came from the United States, Italy and Spain and covered acute and convalescent phases of COVID-19. Where available, HLA class I and class II types were taken from metadata supplied by the sample provider and were not determined by assay-based typing. Sample metadata almost always included a de-identified subject ID, COVID-19 status, age in years and sex. Samples came from the ongoing ImmuneRACE study (first 160 participants) plus 1,254 subjects from 6 global collaborators. The prospective study material was composed of cDNA or gDNA derived from T cells, B-cell-depleted T cells, or PBMCs. Deeply sampled blood TCRbeta repertoires from subjects exposed to, actively infected with, or recovered from COVID-19 were included in the dataset. The repertoires were released in a freely available public database meant as a resource for research on the immune response to SARS-CoV-2. Summary of the overall study and its limitations: Clinical and demographic metadata were provided uncurated, with the amount varying by source and participant.

The CDR3 runs 13 residues from the cysteine to the phenylalanine. The DNA shown is the 39-base CDR3, in frame from base 1. CDR1 is given as SGHVS and CDR2 as FNYEAQ, both from the germline V gene. V and J lose 1 base and 2 bases, and a span of 3 bases separates them. TCRbeta CDR3 regions were amplified from genomic DNA using the immunoSEQ Assay, a bias-controlled multiplex PCR. Concerning the study's data processing: Within the assay, amplification of reference gene primers was used to estimate how many nucleated cells each sample contained. To quantify the absolute abundance of each unique TCRbeta CDR3 rearrangement, sequence reads were collapsed and filtered. For each sample, productive Simpson clonality was calculated as the square root of Simpson's diversity index across productive rearrangements. Not all clones reach the TCRdb copy of this immuneACCESS table, which keeps in-frame sequences only. Checked studies attribute under half of the gap to unresolved V genes and leave the rest unexplained. From that table come the V and J calls and clone size; the DNA was used to work out D and trimming. This sample gives around 240,000 clones in total; about 80% of them show up just once. The ten largest clones take up less than 8% of the sample.

The table lists this clone with a count of one. Its antigen is unknown. It has no much larger one-base neighbor in the sample; base qualities were not kept. The collaborating institutions used their own protocols to collect whole blood in K2EDTA tubes. For TCRbeta analysis, collaborators shipped samples in one of three forms: frozen whole blood, isolated PBMCs, or DNA extracted from either of those sample types. The sequencing input was peripheral blood. This clonotype originated in a woman between 50 and 59 years old with acute or convalescent COVID-19. The rearranged segments are TRBV7-6 and TRBJ1-3, with the identity of the D gene unclear. The sequenced DNA is TGTGCCAGCAGCTTAGGTACTGGAAACACCATATATTTT. Its protein product is CASSLGTGNTIYF.